Following are 17 T cell receptor beta chains from one sample sequenced in a study of blood T cell repertoires in COVID-19. Clones were read by immunoSEQ multiplex PCR, and TCRdb kept only the in-frame ones, dropping some. The profile covers tens of thousands of clones, with approximately 86% appearing a single time and 10% to 15% taken by the ten largest. Sequencing used peripheral blood. All receptors derive from a human donor in a cohort sampled during active COVID-19.

This clone has a handful of counts. This sequence joins TRBV5-8 and TRBJ2-2; 9 nucleotides agree with TRBD2. The CDR3 runs to 13 residues. J was trimmed by 7 bases and V by 4 bases; bases with no gene match: 2. The germline gives CDR1 SGHTS, CDR2 YDEGEE. As DNA, the CDR3 is TGTGCCAGCAGCCGGACTAGCGTCGGGGAGCTGTTTTTT. Amino acid sequence: CASSRTSVGELFF.

This chain connects TRBV5-1 to TRBJ2-5; 8 bases are a match to TRBD2. The V gene's germline CDR1 is SGHRS and CDR2 YFSETQ. The V gene end was trimmed by 2 bases and the J gene end by 4 bases; junction bases not matched to a gene: 7. CDR3 size: 15 residues. This CDR3 is CASSLDGTRTETQYF. CDR3 sequence (DNA): TGCGCCAGCAGCTTAGACGGGACTAGAACAGAGACCCAGTACTTC.

This rearrangement joins TRBV4-1 to TRBJ2-7; 10 bases are shared with TRBD2. With V trimmed by 0 bases and J by 9 bases, 5 bases remained unmatched. CDR1 is MGHRA and CDR2 is YSYEKL in the germline V gene. CDR3 length: 14 amino acids. CDR3 residues: CASSQDPLAGVQYF. In DNA form, the CDR3 reads TGCGCCAGCAGCCAAGATCCGCTAGCGGGGGTGCAGTACTTC.

This chain uses TRBV9 with TRBJ2-3; D may be TRBD2 (5 bases). Trimming removed 6 bases at V and 4 bases at J, with 21 bases between. The CDR3 has 16 residues. In germline, CDR1 is SGDLS, CDR2 YYNGEE. CDR3 protein: CASTAGRTMRADTQYF. CDR3 sequence (DNA): TGTGCCAGCACCGCCGGACGTACAATGAGGGCAGATACGCAGTATTTT.

The rearrangement joins TRBV7-9 to TRBJ1-5, with unresolved D. Germline assignment: CDR1 SEHNR and CDR2 FQNEAQ (reference sequence). The CDR3 runs to 12 residues. Trimming shortened V by 4 bases and J by 6 bases, and 7 bases separated the two germline ends. This CDR3 is CASSSSGQPQHF. DNA for the CDR3: TGTGCCAGCAGCTCTAGCGGTCAGCCCCAGCATTTT.

This rearrangement joins TRBV6-4 to TRBJ2-3, with TRBD2 matching over 8 bases. Trimming at V came to 3 bases and at J to 4 bases, leaving 6 bases not matched to a gene. CDR1 and CDR2 from the germline V gene are MRHNA and SNTAGT. The length of the CDR3 is 15 residues. The CDR3 is CASSEVGGAPDTQYF. The CDR3 region has the DNA TGTGCCAGCAGTGAGGTCGGGGGGGCACCAGATACGCAGTATTTT.

The chain is built from TRBV2 and TRBJ1-4; D call uncertain. This CDR3 region has 15 residues. Trimming took off 6 bases at V and 5 bases at J, with 16 bases between the two ends. Germline assignment: CDR1 SNHLY and CDR2 FYNNEI. The CDR3 DNA reads as TGTGCCAGCAGCGCATCGGGAGTTAAGAATGAAAAACTGTTTTTT. It translates to CASSASGVKNEKLFF.

The chain recombines TRBV29-1 with TRBJ2-3; unclear D gene. V was pared by 3 bases and J by 1 base, with 14 bases between. Germline V gives CDR1 SQVTM, CDR2 ANQGSEA. The CDR3 contains 15 residues. Here the CDR3 DNA reads TGCAGCGTTGATGGGCGATCCCACCGCACAGATACGCAGTATTTT. This codes for CSVDGRSHRTDTQYF.

This clone was counted a single time. The chain uses TRBV3-1 (or the pseudogene TRBV3-2) and TRBJ2-2, with D unclear. Germline-derived CDR1 and CDR2 are LGHDT and YNNKEL (reference sequence). CDR3 size: 15 residues. V shed 6 bases and J shed 0 bases, with 11 bases lying between them. Written as DNA, the CDR3 is TGTGCCAGCAGGAAATCAGGCTCGAACACCGGGGAGCTGTTTTTT. Translation: CASRKSGSNTGELFF.

This chain uses TRBV2 with TRBJ2-1, with 10 bases identical to TRBD2. The CDR3 has 15 residues. J gave up 4 bases and V 4 bases, and 4 bases lay outside the gene matches. Germline V gene lookup returns CDR1 SNHLY and CDR2 FYNNEI. The CDR3 DNA follows: TGTGCCAGCAGTGTTCTAGCGGGGGAATACAATGAGCAGTTCTTC. This translates into CASSVLAGEYNEQFF.

The rearrangement links TRBV29-1 to TRBJ2-5; the D gene is possibly TRBD2 (6 bases). Trimming shortened V by 4 bases and J by 5 bases, and 11 bases separated the two germline ends. This CDR3 spans 12 amino acids. CDR1 and CDR2 (germline): SQVTM, ANQGSEA. CDR3 nucleotide sequence: TGCAGCGTTGTCGGGAGACCCGAGACCCAGTACTTC. Amino acids: CSVVGRPETQYF.

The rearrangement uses TRBV5-6 and TRBJ2-6, with TRBD1 as a possible D gene (7 bases). Between the trimmed V and J ends, which lost 4 bases and 0 bases, there was a span of 14 bases. The CDR3 spans 17 residues. CDR1 SGHDT and CDR2 YYEEEE come from the germline V gene. CDR3 bases: TGTGCCAGCAGCGTTTCAGGGGGGCTCTCTGGGGCCAACGTCCTGACTTTC. It yields the protein CASSVSGGLSGANVLTF.

This clone turned up a few times. The J gene is TRBJ2-1, the V gene TRBV5-1; TRBD2 matches at 8 bases. The CDR3 loop spans 15 amino acids. V shed 3 bases and J 1 base; nucleotides not matched to a gene: 3. Germline assignment: CDR1 SGHRS and CDR2 YFSETQ. The CDR3 sequence is CASSSGGISYNEQFF. The CDR3 DNA follows: TGCGCCAGCAGCTCGGGGGGGATTTCCTACAATGAGCAGTTCTTC. Using reference TRBV5-1 and TRBJ2-1 for the parts outside the CDR3, the full variable domain is KAGVTQTPRYLIKTRGQQVTLSCSPISGHRSVSWYQQTPGQGLQFLFEYFSETQRNKGNFPGRFSGRQFSNSRSEMNVSTLELGDSALYLCASSSGGISYNEQFFGPGTRLTVL.

The chain has TRBV6-2 or TRBV6-3 and TRBJ1-1; the match to TRBD1 covers 8 bases. This CDR3 spans 17 amino acids. V lost 5 bases, J lost 0 bases, and 11 bases stayed unmatched. CDR1 and CDR2 from the germline V gene are MNHEY and SVGEGT. CDR3 nucleotides: TGTGCCAGCAGTCGCATCCCGGGACAGGTTATGAACACTGAAGCTTTCTTT. As protein: CASSRIPGQVMNTEAFF.

The chain carries TRBV7-9 and TRBJ1-3; the D is unclear. The CDR3 extends over 15 amino acids. Deletions cut 6 bases from V and 4 bases from J, with 16 bases between. The germline CDR1 and CDR2 sequences are SEHNR and FQNEAQ (reference sequence). CDR3 protein: CASRARGKSGNTIYF. Here the CDR3 DNA reads TGTGCCAGCAGAGCACGGGGAAAGTCCGGAAACACCATATATTTT.

This sequence joins TRBV20-1 and TRBJ1-5; TRBD1 is a possible D gene (5 bases). V was shortened by 3 bases and J by 0 bases, with 18 bases between the two germline ends. The germline V gene has CDR1 DFQATT and CDR2 SNEGSKA (reference sequence). The CDR3 loop spans 17 amino acids. The CDR3 is CSASPGAAGYSNQPQHF. DNA for the CDR3: TGCAGTGCTAGTCCCGGGGCAGCGGGATATAGCAATCAGCCCCAGCATTTT.

The rearrangement uses TRBV3-1 (or the pseudogene TRBV3-2) and TRBJ1-4; the D gene is possibly TRBD1 (5 bases). The CDR3 is 14 amino acids. Germline CDR1 and CDR2: LGHDT and YNNKEL (reference sequence). V was cut by 5 bases and J by 8 bases, with 15 bases left in between. CDR3 nucleotides: TGTGCCAGCAGCTATGTCCAGGGAAGGGAAAAACTGTTTTTT. It is translated as CASSYVQGREKLFF.